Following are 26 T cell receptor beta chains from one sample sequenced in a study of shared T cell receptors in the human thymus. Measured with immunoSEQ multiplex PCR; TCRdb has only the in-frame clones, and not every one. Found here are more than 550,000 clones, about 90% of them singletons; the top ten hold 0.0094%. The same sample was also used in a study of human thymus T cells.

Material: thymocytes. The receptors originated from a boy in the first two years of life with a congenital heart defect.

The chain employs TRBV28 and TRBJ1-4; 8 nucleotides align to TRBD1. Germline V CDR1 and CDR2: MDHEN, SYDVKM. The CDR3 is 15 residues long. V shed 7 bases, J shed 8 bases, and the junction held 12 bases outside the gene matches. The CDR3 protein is CASTNNGQGREKLFF. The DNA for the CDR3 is TGTGCCAGCACCAATAACGGACAGGGACGAGAAAAACTGTTTTTT.

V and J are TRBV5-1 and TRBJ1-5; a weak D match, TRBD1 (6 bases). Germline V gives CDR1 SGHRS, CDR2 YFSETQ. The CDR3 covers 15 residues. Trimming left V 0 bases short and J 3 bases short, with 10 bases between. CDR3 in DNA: TGCGCCAGCAGCTTGGAAGCAGGGGCCAATCAGCCCCAGCATTTT. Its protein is CASSLEAGANQPQHF.

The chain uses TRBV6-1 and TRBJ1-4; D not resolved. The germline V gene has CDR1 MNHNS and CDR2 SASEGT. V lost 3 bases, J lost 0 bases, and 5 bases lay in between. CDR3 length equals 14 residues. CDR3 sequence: CASSEAPTNEKLFF. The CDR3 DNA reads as TGTGCCAGCAGTGAGGCACCAACTAATGAAAAACTGTTTTTT.

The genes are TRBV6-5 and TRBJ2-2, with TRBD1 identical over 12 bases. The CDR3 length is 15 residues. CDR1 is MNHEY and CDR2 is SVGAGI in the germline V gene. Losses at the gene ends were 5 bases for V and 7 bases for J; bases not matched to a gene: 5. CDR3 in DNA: TGTGCCAGCAGTAGGGGGACAGGGGGCTTCGGGGAGCTGTTTTTT. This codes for CASSRGTGGFGELFF.

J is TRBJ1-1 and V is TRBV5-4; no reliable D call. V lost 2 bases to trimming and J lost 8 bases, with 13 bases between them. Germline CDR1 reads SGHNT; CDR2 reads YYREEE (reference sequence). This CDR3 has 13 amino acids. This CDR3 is CASSFRPLREAFF. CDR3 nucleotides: TGTGCCAGCAGCTTTCGACCGTTGCGGGAAGCTTTCTTT.

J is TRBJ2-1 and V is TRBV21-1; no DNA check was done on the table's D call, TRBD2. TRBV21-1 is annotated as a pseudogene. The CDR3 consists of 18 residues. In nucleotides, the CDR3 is TGTGCCAGCAGCAAATCCCTCGGACTAGAGGGTTCCTACAATGAGCAGTTCTTC. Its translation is CASSKSLGLEGSYNEQFF.

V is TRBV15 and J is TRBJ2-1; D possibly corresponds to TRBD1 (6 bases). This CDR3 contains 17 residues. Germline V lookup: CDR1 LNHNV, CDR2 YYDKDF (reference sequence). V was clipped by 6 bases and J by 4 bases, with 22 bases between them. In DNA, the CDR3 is TGTGCCACCAGTTGGAACCGGGACAACCGTTTATACAATGAGCAGTTCTTC. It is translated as CATSWNRDNRLYNEQFF.

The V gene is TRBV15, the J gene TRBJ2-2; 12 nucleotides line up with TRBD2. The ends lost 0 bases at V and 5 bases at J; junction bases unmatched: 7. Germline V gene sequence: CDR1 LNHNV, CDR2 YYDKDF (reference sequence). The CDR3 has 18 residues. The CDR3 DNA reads TGTGCCACCAGCAGAGATCCTAGCGGGGGGGCTTGGACCGGGGAGCTGTTTTTT. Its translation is CATSRDPSGGAWTGELFF.

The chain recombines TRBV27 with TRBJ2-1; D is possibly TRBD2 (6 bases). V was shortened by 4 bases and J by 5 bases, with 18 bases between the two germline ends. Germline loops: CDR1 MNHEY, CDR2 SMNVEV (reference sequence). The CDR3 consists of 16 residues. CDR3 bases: TGTGCCAGCAGTTCCGTGGGGAGCGGGCTACACAATGAGCAGTTCTTC. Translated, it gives CASSSVGSGLHNEQFF.

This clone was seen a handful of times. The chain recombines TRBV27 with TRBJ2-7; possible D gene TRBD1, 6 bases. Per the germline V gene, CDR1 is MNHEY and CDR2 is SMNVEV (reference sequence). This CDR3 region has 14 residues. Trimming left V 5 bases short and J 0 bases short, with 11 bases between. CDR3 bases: TGTGCCAGCAGTGCACAGGGTGGCTCCTACGAGCAGTACTTC. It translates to CASSAQGGSYEQYF.

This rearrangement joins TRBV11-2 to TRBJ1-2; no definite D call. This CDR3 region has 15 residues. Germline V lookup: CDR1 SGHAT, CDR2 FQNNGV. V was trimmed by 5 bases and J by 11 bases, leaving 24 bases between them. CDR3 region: CASSALVVAGDTYTF. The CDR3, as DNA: TGTGCCAGCAGCGCTCTAGTTGTGGCCGGGGATACATACACCTTC.

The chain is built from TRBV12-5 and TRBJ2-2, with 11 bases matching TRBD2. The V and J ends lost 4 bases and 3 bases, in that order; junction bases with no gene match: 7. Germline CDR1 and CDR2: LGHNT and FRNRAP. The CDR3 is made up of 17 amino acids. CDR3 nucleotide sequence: TGTGCTAGTGGTTATGGGACTAGCGGTGCCTACACCGGGGAGCTGTTTTTT. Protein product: CASGYGTSGAYTGELFF.

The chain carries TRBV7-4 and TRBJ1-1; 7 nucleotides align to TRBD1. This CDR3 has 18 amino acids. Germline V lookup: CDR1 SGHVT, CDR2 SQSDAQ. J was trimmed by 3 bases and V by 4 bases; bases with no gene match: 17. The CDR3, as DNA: TGTGCCAGCAGCTCTCCCTTAGGGGGCCAAACCCGGGACACTGAAGCTTTCTTT. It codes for CASSSPLGGQTRDTEAFF.

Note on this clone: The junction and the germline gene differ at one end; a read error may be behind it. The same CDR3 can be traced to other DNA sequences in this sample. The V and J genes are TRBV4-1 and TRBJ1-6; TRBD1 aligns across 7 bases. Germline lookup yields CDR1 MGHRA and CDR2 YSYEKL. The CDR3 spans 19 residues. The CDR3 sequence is CASSQAATDRWDNNSPLHF. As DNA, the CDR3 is TGCGCCAGCAGCCAAGCAGCTACGGACAGGTGGGATAATAATTCCCCCCTCCACTTT.

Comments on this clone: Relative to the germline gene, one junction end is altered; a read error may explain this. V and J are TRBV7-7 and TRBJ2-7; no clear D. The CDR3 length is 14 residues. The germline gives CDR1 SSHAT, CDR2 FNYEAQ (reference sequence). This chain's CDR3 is CASSLVAGSYEQYF. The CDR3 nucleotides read TGTGCTAGCAGCTTAGTGGCAGGTTCCTACGAGCAGTACTTC.

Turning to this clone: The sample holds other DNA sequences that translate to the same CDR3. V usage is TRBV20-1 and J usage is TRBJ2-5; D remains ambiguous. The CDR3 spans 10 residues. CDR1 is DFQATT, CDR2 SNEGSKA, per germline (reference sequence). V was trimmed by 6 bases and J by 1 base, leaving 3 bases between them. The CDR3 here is CSALQETQYF. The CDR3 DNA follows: TGCAGTGCCCTCCAAGAGACCCAGTACTTC.

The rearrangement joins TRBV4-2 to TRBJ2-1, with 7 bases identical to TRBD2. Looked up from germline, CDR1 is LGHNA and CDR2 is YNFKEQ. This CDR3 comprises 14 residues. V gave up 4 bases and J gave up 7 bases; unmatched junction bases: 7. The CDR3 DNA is TGTGCCAGCAGCCGTGGCGGGGGTGGAAATGAGCAGTTCTTC. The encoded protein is CASSRGGGGNEQFF.

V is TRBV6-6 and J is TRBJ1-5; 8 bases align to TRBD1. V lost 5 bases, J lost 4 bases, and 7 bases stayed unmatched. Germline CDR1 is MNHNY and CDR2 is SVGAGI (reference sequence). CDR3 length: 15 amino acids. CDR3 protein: CASSTRQGFNQPQHF. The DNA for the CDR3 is TGTGCCAGCAGTACACGACAGGGGTTTAATCAGCCCCAGCATTTT.

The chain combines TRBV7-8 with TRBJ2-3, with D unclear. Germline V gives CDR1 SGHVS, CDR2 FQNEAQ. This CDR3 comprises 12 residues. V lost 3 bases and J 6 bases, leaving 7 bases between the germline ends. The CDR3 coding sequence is TGTGCCAGCAGCTTCTCAGCGGATACGCAGTATTTT. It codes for CASSFSADTQYF. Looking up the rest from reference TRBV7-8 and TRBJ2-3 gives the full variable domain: GAGVSQSPRYKVAKRGQDVALRCDPISGHVSLFWYQQALGQGPEFLTYFQNEAQLDKSGLPSDRFFAERPEGSVSTLKIQRTQQEDSAVYLCASSFSADTQYFGPGTRLTVL.

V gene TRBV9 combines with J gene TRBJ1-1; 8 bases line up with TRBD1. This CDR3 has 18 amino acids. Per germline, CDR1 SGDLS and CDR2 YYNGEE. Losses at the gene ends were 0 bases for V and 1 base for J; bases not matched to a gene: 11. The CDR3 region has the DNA TGTGCCAGCAGCGTAGGCGGGGACAGGTTGGGGAAGAACACTGAAGCTTTCTTT. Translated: CASSVGGDRLGKNTEAFF. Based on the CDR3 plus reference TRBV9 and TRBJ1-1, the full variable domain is DSGVTQTPKHLITATGQRVTLRCSPRSGDLSVYWYQQSLDQGLQFLIQYYNGEERAKGNILERFSAQQFPDLHSELNLSSLELGDSALYFCASSVGGDRLGKNTEAFFGQGTRLTVV.

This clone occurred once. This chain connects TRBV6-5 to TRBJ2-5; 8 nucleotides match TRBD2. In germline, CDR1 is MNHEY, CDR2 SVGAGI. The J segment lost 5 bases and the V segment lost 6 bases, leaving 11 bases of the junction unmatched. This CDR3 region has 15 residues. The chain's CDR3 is CASSLQGTSLETQYF. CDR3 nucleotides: TGTGCCAGCAGCCTACAAGGGACTAGTCTGGAGACCCAGTACTTC.

Here the CDR3 DNA reads TGCGCCAGCAGCCAAGTTGACAGGGACTCTGGAAACACCATATATTTT. This sequence encodes CASSQVDRDSGNTIYF. The V and J genes are TRBV4-1 and TRBJ1-3, with TRBD1 matching 7 bases. The length of the CDR3 is 16 residues. Germline values: CDR1 MGHRA, CDR2 YSYEKL. Unmatched junction bases numbered 3, after V lost 1 base and J lost 0 bases.

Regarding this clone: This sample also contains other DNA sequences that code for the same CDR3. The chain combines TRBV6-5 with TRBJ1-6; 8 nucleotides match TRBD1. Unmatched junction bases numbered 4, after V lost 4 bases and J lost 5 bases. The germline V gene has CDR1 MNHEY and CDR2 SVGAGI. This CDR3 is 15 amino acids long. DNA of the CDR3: TGTGCCAGCAGTTGCAGGACAGGGAATAATTCACCCCTCCACTTT. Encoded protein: CASSCRTGNNSPLHF.

This CDR3 reads CASSLCDPERELTYEQYF. The DNA of the CDR3 is TGTGCCAGCAGTTTATGTGACCCCGAGCGGGAGCTAACCTACGAGCAGTACTTC. The chain is built from TRBV28 and TRBJ2-7; 8 bases match TRBD2. The CDR3 loop spans 18 amino acids. Germline V gene lookup returns CDR1 MDHEN and CDR2 SYDVKM. The J segment lost 2 bases and the V segment lost 0 bases, leaving 12 bases of the junction unmatched.

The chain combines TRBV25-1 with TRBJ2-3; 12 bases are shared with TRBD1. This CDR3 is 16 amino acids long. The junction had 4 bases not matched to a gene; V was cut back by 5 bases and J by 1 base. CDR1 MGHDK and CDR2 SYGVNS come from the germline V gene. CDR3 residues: CASSKGQGARTDTQYF. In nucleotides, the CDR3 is TGTGCCAGCAGTAAGGGACAGGGGGCTCGCACAGATACGCAGTATTTT. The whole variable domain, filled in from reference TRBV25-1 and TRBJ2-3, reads EADIYQTPRYLVIGTGKKITLECSQTMGHDKMYWYQQDPGMELHLIHYSYGVNSTEKGDLSSESTVSRIRTEHFPLTLESARPSHTSQYLCASSKGQGARTDTQYFGPGTRLTVL.

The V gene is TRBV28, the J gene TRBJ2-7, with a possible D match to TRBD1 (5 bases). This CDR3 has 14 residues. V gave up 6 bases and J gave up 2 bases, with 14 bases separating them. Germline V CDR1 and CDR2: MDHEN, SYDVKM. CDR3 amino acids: CASSRKGLTYEQYF. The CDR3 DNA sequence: TGTGCCAGCAGCCGGAAGGGGCTAACCTACGAGCAGTACTTC.